This entry lists 17 T cell receptor beta chains sequenced from one sample in a study of Graves' ophthalmopathy and Graves' hyperthyroidism. The study amplified TCR beta CDR3 regions using RNA transcripts. The first-round RT-PCR employed HTBI primers together with the Qiagen OneStep RT-PCR kit. A multiplex PCR was then performed as the second round. Via MiXCR, TCRdb re-called the multiplex PCR reads, giving one row per CDR3 protein. Altogether some 1.1 million distinct CDR3 sequences are present, about 38% being singletons, with the ten largest covering approximately 12%. What was sequenced was peripheral blood or thyroid tissue (not recorded which). Source of these receptors: an adult man with Graves' hyperthyroidism.

This clonotype was seen only a few times. This chain uses TRBV7-2 with TRBJ1-2, with 9 bases matching TRBD1. Germline V lookup: CDR1 SGHTA, CDR2 FQGNSA. This CDR3 is 14 amino acids long. The trim removed 5 bases at V and 3 bases at J, leaving 4 bases unmatched. CDR3 sequence reads: CASSARTGDYGYTF. In DNA, the CDR3 is TGTGCCAGCAGCGCCCGGACAGGGGACTATGGCTACACCTTC.

Turning to this clonotype: The germline gene is not matched at one end of the junction; a read error may be the cause. This chain uses TRBV7-9 with TRBJ1-6, with D perhaps TRBD1 (6 bases). Germline assignment: CDR1 SEHNR and CDR2 FQNEAQ (reference sequence). This CDR3 contains 18 residues. As DNA, the CDR3 is TGCGCCAGCAGCCAGGAAACAAGGGGGAGCTCCTATAATTCACCCCTCCACTTT. It codes for CASSQETRGSSYNSPLHF.

The V and J genes are TRBV15 and TRBJ1-5; D gene uncertain. V shed 3 bases and J shed 3 bases, with 15 bases lying between them. The germline V gene encodes CDR1 LNHNV and CDR2 YYDKDF (reference sequence). This CDR3 has 16 residues. This CDR3 is CATSSLESVLNQPQHF. The CDR3 coding sequence is TGTGCCACCAGCAGTTTAGAGAGCGTCCTCAATCAGCCCCAGCATTTT.

The genes are TRBV6-6 and TRBJ2-7; the D call may be TRBD1 or TRBD2 (5 bases each). V lost 2 bases and J lost 5, with 13 bases in between. Germline loops: CDR1 MNHNY, CDR2 SVGAGI (reference sequence). The CDR3 spans 14 residues. CDR3 coding DNA: TGTGCCAGCAGTTACGGGGGAGTCCCGGACGAGCAGTACTTC. This codes for CASSYGGVPDEQYF.

This clonotype was seen ten or more times. This rearrangement joins TRBV2 to TRBJ2-7, with a tentative D call TRBD2 (6 bases). Germline values: CDR1 SNHLY, CDR2 FYNNEI. This CDR3 region has 14 residues. Trimming took 9 bases from V and 2 from J, leaving 17 bases between them. The CDR3 loop is CASRSGTGAYEQYF. CDR3 bases: TGTGCCAGTAGATCTGGGACGGGGGCCTACGAGCAGTACTTC.

The chain uses TRBV20-1 and TRBJ1-5, with D perhaps TRBD1 (5 bases). V lost 3 bases to trimming and J lost 10 bases, with 25 bases between them. Germline values: CDR1 DFQATT, CDR2 SNEGSKA (reference sequence). The CDR3 length is 16 residues. The CDR3 is CSARATGTVQPAPQHF. For the CDR3, the DNA is TGCAGTGCTAGGGCCACCGGGACGGTGCAGCCCGCACCCCAGCATTTT.

This clonotype appeared many times. This chain's CDR3 is CASRGQANYGYTF. CDR3 nucleotides: TGTGCCAGCAGGGGACAGGCTAACTATGGCTACACCTTC. The chain is built from TRBV2 and TRBJ1-2; TRBD1 agrees at 8 bases. CDR1 is SNHLY and CDR2 is FYNNEI in the germline V gene. Trimming took 6 bases from V and 0 from J; bases not matched to a gene: 0. The CDR3 sequence is 13 residues long. Drawing the rest from reference TRBV2 and TRBJ1-2, the complete variable domain is EPEVTQTPSHQVTQMGQEVILRCVPISNHLYFYWYRQILGQKVEFLVSFYNNEISEKSEIFDDQFSVERPDGSNFTLKIRSTKLEDSAMYFCASRGQANYGYTFGSGTRLTVV.

This chain connects TRBV7-6 to TRBJ2-5, with D tentatively TRBD1 (6 bases). The CDR3 spans 17 residues. Trimming removed 5 bases at V and 2 bases at J, with 21 bases between. Germline V gene data show CDR1 as SGHVS and CDR2 as FNYEAQ. The CDR3 nucleotides read TGTGCCAGCAGCAGCCTCCCTGGGGGCAGAAGACAAGAGACCCAGTACTTC. Protein product: CASSSLPGGRRQETQYF.

There are many counts of this clonotype. The chain recombines TRBV20-1 with TRBJ1-6; 7 bases are shared with TRBD1. The CDR3 is 15 residues long. The germline V gene has CDR1 DFQATT and CDR2 SNEGSKA (reference sequence). V lost 6 bases to trimming and J lost 4 bases; unmatched junction nucleotides: 9. CDR3 nucleotide sequence: TGCAGTGCCAGGGGGGGGCACTCGTATAATTCACCCCTCCACTTT. As protein: CSARGGHSYNSPLHF.

This clonotype was seen ten or more times. The chain carries TRBV12-3 or TRBV12-4 and TRBJ1-2; tentatively, D is TRBD1 (6 bases). The CDR3 covers 15 residues. V was shortened by 8 bases and J by 5 bases, with 21 bases between the two germline ends. The DNA of the CDR3 is TGTGCCAGCGAGGGGGGGGAGGCCTTGTGGTATGGCTACACCTTC. It specifies CASEGGEALWYGYTF.

This clonotype was picked up many times. The rearrangement links TRBV2 to TRBJ1-4; no definite D call. V was trimmed by 4 bases and J by 6 bases, leaving 6 bases between them. Germline CDR1 and CDR2: SNHLY and FYNNEI. This CDR3 is 12 amino acids long. The DNA for the CDR3 is TGTGCCAGCAGTGCCCTCCATGAAAAACTGTTTTTT. It yields the protein CASSALHEKLFF.

The J gene is TRBJ1-2, the V gene TRBV19, with D tentatively TRBD1 (5 bases). Germline V gives CDR1 LNHDA, CDR2 SQIVND (reference sequence). The V end was cut by 10 bases, the J end by 0 bases, with 30 bases between. The CDR3 length is 19 residues. The CDR3 DNA sequence: TGTGCCACCAGTAGACAGAGCCAAGATGGGGCAGTACCTAACTATGGCTACACCTTC. This translates into CATSRQSQDGAVPNYGYTF.

This clonotype was counted at least ten times. The chain is built from TRBV7-6 and TRBJ2-7; D tentatively reads TRBD1 or TRBD2 (6 bases each). Trimming took 4 bases from V and 7 from J, leaving 20 bases between them. Per germline, CDR1 SGHVS and CDR2 FNYEAQ. The CDR3 length is 15 residues. The DNA of the CDR3 is TGTGCCAGCAGCTCGACGGGGGCGCCTGAGGGAGAGCAGTACTTC. This codes for CASSSTGAPEGEQYF.

This clonotype was counted many times. The rearrangement joins TRBV20-1 to TRBJ2-5; 7 bases match TRBD2. This CDR3 contains 13 residues. With V trimmed by 4 bases and J by 5 bases, 7 bases remained unmatched. Germline-derived CDR1 and CDR2 are DFQATT and SNEGSKA (reference sequence). The CDR3, as DNA: TGCAGTGCTAATTGGGGGGGTTTGGAGACCCAGTACTTC. It encodes CSANWGGLETQYF.

Many counts were recorded for this clonotype. This sequence joins TRBV5-8 and TRBJ2-5; 15 bases align to TRBD2. V was clipped by 3 bases and J by 7 bases; unmatched bases: 13. Germline loops: CDR1 SGHTS, CDR2 YDEGEE. CDR3 length equals 18 residues. CDR3 DNA: TGTGCCAGCAGCTGGGGACTAGCGGGGGGACCTGCATCAAGGACCCAGTACTTC. This gives the protein CASSWGLAGGPASRTQYF.

Many counts were recorded for this clonotype. The chain has TRBV4-3 and TRBJ1-2, with D possibly matching TRBD1 (5 bases). Deletions cut 0 bases from V and 8 bases from J, with 13 bases between. Looked up from germline, CDR1 is LGHNA and CDR2 is YSLEER. The CDR3 runs 14 residues. The CDR3 DNA follows: TGCGCCAGCAGCCAAGAAGGCGGGACTCACGGCTACACCTTC. Its protein is CASSQEGGTHGYTF.

For the CDR3, the DNA is TGTGCCAGCAGCTTGTGGTCAGGGCCTTTTGAAGCTTTCTTT. Translated: CASSLWSGPFEAFF. The V call is TRBV5-5, the J call TRBJ1-1; D is possibly TRBD1 (5 bases). Between the trimmed V and J ends, which lost 1 base and 7 bases, there was a span of 14 bases. Germline lookup yields CDR1 SGHKS and CDR2 YYEKEE (reference sequence). The CDR3 extends over 14 amino acids.